This T cell receptor beta chain was identified in a study of blood T cell repertoires in COVID-19 (dated by TCRdb to the early 2020s). For the study in its entirety: Samples covering the acute and convalescent phases of COVID-19 were provided by collaborators in the United States, Italy and Spain. The repertoires were released in a freely available public database intended as a resource for research on the immune response to SARS-CoV-2. Where available, HLA class I and class II types were taken from metadata supplied by the sample provider and were not determined by assay-based typing. Sample metadata almost always included a de-identified subject ID, COVID-19 status, age in years and sex. Samples came from the ongoing ImmuneRACE study (first 160 participants) plus 1,254 subjects from 6 global collaborators. The prospective study material was composed of cDNA or gDNA derived from T cells, B-cell-depleted T cells, or PBMCs. Deeply sampled blood TCRbeta repertoires from subjects exposed to, actively infected with, or recovered from COVID-19 were included in the dataset.

Whole blood was collected in K2EDTA tubes by collaborating institutions according to the institutions' own protocols. For TCRbeta analysis, collaborator samples were shipped as frozen whole blood, as isolated PBMCs, or as DNA extracted from either sample type. TCRbeta CDR3 regions were amplified from genomic DNA by means of the immunoSEQ Assay, a bias-controlled multiplex PCR. Per the original workflow: The number of nucleated cells in each sample was estimated by amplification of reference gene primers within the assay. To quantify the absolute abundance of each unique TCRbeta CDR3 rearrangement, sequence reads were collapsed and filtered. For each sample, productive Simpson clonality was calculated by taking the square root of Simpson's diversity index across productive rearrangements. Not all clones reach the TCRdb copy of this immuneACCESS table, which keeps in-frame sequences only. Checked studies attribute under half of the gap to unresolved V genes and leave the rest unexplained. The V and J calls and clone size are taken from that table; D and trimming were inferred from the DNA. Here the sample has around 100,000 clones; roughly nine tenths occur a single time. About 1.8% of the sample comes from the top ten.

This clone was counted at least ten times. Its antigen specificity is not known. No base qualities exist here, and no much larger clone lies one base off it. The investigation overall reported the following: The quantity of clinical and demographic metadata differed by source and by participant and was supplied without curation.

V is pruned by 10 bases and J by 4 bases, leaving 15 bases of the junction without a gene match. For CDR1 and CDR2, the germline V gene lists MNHEY and SVGAGI. Its CDR3 holds 15 amino acids, cysteine through phenylalanine. The kept DNA is CDR3 alone, 45 bases in frame from the first base. The rearranged segments are TRBV6-5 and TRBJ2-7, and 8 bases in between align with TRBD1. The source of this sequence is a human donor with active COVID-19. The donor label of this sample is uncertain. Sequenced input: peripheral blood. The sequenced DNA is TGTGCCACCCCACAACAGGGGGATGGCAGATACGAGCAGTACTTC. Its translation reads: CATPQQGDGRYEQYF.